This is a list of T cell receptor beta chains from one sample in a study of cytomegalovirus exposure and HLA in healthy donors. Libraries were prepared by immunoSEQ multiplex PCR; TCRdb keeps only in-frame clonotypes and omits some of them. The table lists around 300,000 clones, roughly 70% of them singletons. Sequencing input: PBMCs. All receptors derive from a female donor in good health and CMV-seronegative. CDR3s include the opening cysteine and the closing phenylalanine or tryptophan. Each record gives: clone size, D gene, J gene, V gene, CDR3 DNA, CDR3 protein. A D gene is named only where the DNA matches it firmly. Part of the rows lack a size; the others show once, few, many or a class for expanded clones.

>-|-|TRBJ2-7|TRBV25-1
TGTGCCAGCAGTGAAAGGGGAAGCTACGAGCAGTACTTC
CASSERGSYEQYF
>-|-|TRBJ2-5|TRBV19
TGTGCCAGTAGCCCGTGGGGGGATTCTGGGACCCAGTACTTC
CASSPWGDSGTQYF
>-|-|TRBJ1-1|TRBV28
TGTGCCAGCAGGGTACAGGGAGCTGGGAACACTGAAGCTTTCTTT
CASRVQGAGNTEAFF
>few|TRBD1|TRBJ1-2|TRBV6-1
TGTGCCAGCAGTGAACCGGACAGGGCTGACTATGGCTACACCTTC
CASSEPDRADYGYTF
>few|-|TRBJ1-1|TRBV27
TGTGCCAGCAGTTGGACAGTGAGCACTGAAGCTTTCTTT
CASSWTVSTEAFF
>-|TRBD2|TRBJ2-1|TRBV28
TGTGCCAGCAGTTCCACTAGCGGGAGCCCTCTGAATGAGCAGTTCTTC
CASSSTSGSPLNEQFF
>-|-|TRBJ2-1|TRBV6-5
TGTGCCAGCAGTTACGGCGGAGGGGACTACAATGAGCAGTTCTTC
CASSYGGGDYNEQFF
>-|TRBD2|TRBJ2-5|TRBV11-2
TGTGCCAGCAGCTTAGCGGCCGTAGCGGGAGGGCCAGATACCCAGTACTTC
CASSLAAVAGGPDTQYF
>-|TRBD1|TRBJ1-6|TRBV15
TGTGCCACCACCCTGACAGGGGATAATTCACCCCTCCACTTT
CATTLTGDNSPLHF
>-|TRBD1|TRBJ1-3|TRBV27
TGTGCCAGCAGTTTATTCGCCGGGACAGCGTTCTCTGGAAACACCATATATTTT
CASSLFAGTAFSGNTIYF
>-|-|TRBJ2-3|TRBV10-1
TGCGCCAGCAGTGGCCGGAGGAACGGGTCAAGCCGGCCAGATACGCAGTATTTT
CASSGRRNGSSRPDTQYF
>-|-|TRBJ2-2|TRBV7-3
TGTGCCAGCAGCTCCGCGAACACCGGGGAGCTGTTTTTT
CASSSANTGELFF
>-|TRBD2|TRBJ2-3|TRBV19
TGTGCCAGTAGTATTGACGTCCCGGGGACTAGCGGGTCCACAGATACGCAGTATTTT
CASSIDVPGTSGSTDTQYF
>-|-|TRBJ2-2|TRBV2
TGTGCCAGCACCCCACCTGGAAGCGGCAGCACCGGGGAGCTGTTTTTT
CASTPPGSGSTGELFF
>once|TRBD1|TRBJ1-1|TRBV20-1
TGCAGTGCTAGGGAGACAGGGGACGCTTTCTTT
CSARETGDAFF